The 18 T cell receptor beta chains below come from one sample, sequenced in a study of neoadjuvant anti-PD-1 for oral cavity cancer. The protocol was immunoSEQ multiplex PCR, while the TCRdb copy is restricted to in-frame clones and leaves out a portion. Among around 13,000 clones listed, approximately 66% were seen once. The sample was PBMCs, taken before nivolumab (anti-PD-1) treatment. These TCRs come from a person aged 35-79 years with oral cavity squamous cell carcinoma.

The chain is built from TRBV15 and TRBJ1-6; the D is unclear. This CDR3 comprises 16 residues. The germline gives CDR1 LNHNV, CDR2 YYDKDF (reference sequence). V was shortened by 5 bases and J by 0 bases, with 11 bases between the two germline ends. CDR3 sequence (DNA): TGTGCCACCAGCCCCCGTCCCGGCTCCTATAATTCACCCCTCCACTTT. Translation: CATSPRPGSYNSPLHF. Using reference TRBV15 and TRBJ1-6 for the parts outside the CDR3, the full variable domain is DAMVIQNPRYQVTQFGKPVTLSCSQTLNHNVMYWYQQKSSQAPKLLFHYYDKDFNNEADTPDNFQSRRPNTSFCFLDIRSPGLGDTAMYLCATSPRPGSYNSPLHFGNGTRLTVT.

This clone showed up just a few times. The chain employs TRBV2 and TRBJ1-1; D is uncertain. The CDR3 sequence is 14 residues long. The ends were cut back, 3 bases at V and 5 bases at J, with 13 bases in the middle. Germline V gives CDR1 SNHLY, CDR2 FYNNEI. The CDR3 region is CASSEQWMGTEAFF. CDR3 in DNA: TGTGCCAGCAGTGAGCAGTGGATGGGAACTGAAGCTTTCTTT.

The chain couples TRBV30 to TRBJ2-1; D possibly corresponds to TRBD2 (6 bases). There are 14 residues in the CDR3. Germline CDR1 reads GTSNPN; CDR2 reads SVGIG (reference sequence). V was pared by 6 bases and J by 7 bases, with 19 bases between. CDR3 sequence: CACDTWRAGNEQFF. The CDR3 DNA follows: TGTGCCTGCGACACTTGGAGGGCCGGGAATGAGCAGTTCTTC.

The chain combines TRBV4-2 with TRBJ2-7; 9 positions match TRBD1. The CDR3 is 15 residues long. The V gene end was trimmed by 1 base and the J gene end by 4 bases; junction bases not matched to a gene: 5. Per germline, CDR1 LGHNA and CDR2 YNFKEQ. Here the CDR3 reads CASSQGQGVGYEQYF. The CDR3 bases are TGTGCCAGCAGCCAAGGACAGGGGGTCGGGTACGAGCAGTACTTC.

The sample holds a few counts of this clone. The chain links TRBV4-1 to TRBJ2-6; D perhaps matches TRBD2 (5 bases). From germline, CDR1 is MGHRA and CDR2 YSYEKL. With 4 bases removed from V and 0 bases from J, the gap between germline ends came to 13 bases. The CDR3 is 17 amino acids. CDR3 region: CASSLGEGFSGANVLTF. CDR3 nucleotides: TGCGCCAGCAGCCTGGGAGAAGGATTCTCTGGGGCCAACGTCCTGACTTTC.

The chain uses TRBV9 and TRBJ2-3; D gene ambiguous. CDR1 and CDR2 (germline): SGDLS, YYNGEE. The ends were cut back, 4 bases at V and 0 bases at J, with 12 bases in the middle. The length of the CDR3 is 15 residues. Written as DNA, the CDR3 is TGTGCCAGCAGCTTGGACGGAACTAGCACAGATACGCAGTATTTT. Translation gives CASSLDGTSTDTQYF.

The rearrangement joins TRBV5-1 to TRBJ2-3; TRBD2 matches 7 bases. Germline values: CDR1 SGHRS, CDR2 YFSETQ. The CDR3 consists of 16 residues. The J segment lost 5 bases and the V segment lost 2 bases, leaving 11 bases of the junction unmatched. The DNA of the CDR3 is TGCGCCAGCAGCTTTGAGGGCGGGAGAGGAATAGATACGCAGTATTTT. Translation gives CASSFEGGRGIDTQYF.

The CDR3, as DNA: TGTGCCAGCAGCGGCAGACTAGCGGGGGGGCGCACCGGGGAGCTGTTTTTT. Translated: CASSGRLAGGRTGELFF. The chain carries TRBV9 and TRBJ2-2; 14 positions agree with TRBD2. From germline, CDR1 is SGDLS and CDR2 YYNGEE. The V gene end was trimmed by 3 bases and the J gene end by 4 bases; junction bases not matched to a gene: 5. This CDR3 is 17 amino acids long.

The chain employs TRBV7-2 and TRBJ1-2, with 7 bases fitting TRBD1. The germline V gene has CDR1 SGHTA and CDR2 FQGNSA. V dropped 5 bases and J dropped 2; count of bases not matched to a gene: 5. The CDR3 sequence is 14 residues long. The CDR3 DNA reads TGTGCCAGCAGCCCGGACAGGAGGAACTATGGCTACACCTTC. This encodes CASSPDRRNYGYTF.

This chain joins TRBV13 and TRBJ2-1; TRBD2 agrees at 14 bases. Losses at the gene ends were 4 bases for V and 7 bases for J; bases not matched to a gene: 9. There are 17 residues in the CDR3. CDR1 PRHDT and CDR2 FYEKMQ come from the germline V gene (reference sequence). CDR3 sequence reads: CASSYTTGTSGRNEQFF. The CDR3 coding sequence is TGTGCCAGCAGCTATACCACCGGGACTAGCGGGAGAAATGAGCAGTTCTTC.

The chain is built from TRBV10-3 and TRBJ2-7; 8 nucleotides align to TRBD1. After removal of 9 bases from V and 0 bases from J, the junction contained 1 base not matched to a gene. The CDR3 runs 12 residues. The germline V gene has CDR1 ENHRY and CDR2 SYGVKD. The chain's CDR3 is CAIQGASYEQYF. CDR3 coding DNA: TGTGCCATTCAGGGGGCCTCCTACGAGCAGTACTTC.

In this sample, this clone turned up a few times. V gene TRBV7-3 combines with J gene TRBJ2-3; tentative D call: TRBD2 (6 bases). The V gene lost 5 bases and the J gene lost 1 base, with 13 bases spanning the gap. Looked up from germline, CDR1 is SGHTA and CDR2 is FQGTGA. CDR3 length: 15 residues. The CDR3 sequence is CASSPRASGTDTQYF. For the CDR3, the DNA is TGTGCCAGCAGCCCCAGGGCTAGCGGCACAGATACGCAGTATTTT.

The CDR3 is CASSYLTEAFF. The DNA for the CDR3 is TGTGCCAGCAGTTACCTAACTGAAGCTTTCTTT. The genes are TRBV6-5 and TRBJ1-1; D not certain. The CDR3 has 11 amino acids. Trimming shortened V by 2 bases and J by 5 bases, and 3 bases separated the two germline ends. Germline lookup yields CDR1 MNHEY and CDR2 SVGAGI.

For the CDR3, the DNA is TGTGCCAGCAGTGAAGCCCAAGGACAGTTGGAGACTGAAGCTTTCTTT. The encoded protein is CASSEAQGQLETEAFF. The chain combines TRBV6-1 with TRBJ1-1; possibly TRBD1 for D (6 bases). This CDR3 comprises 16 residues. V was pared by 0 bases and J by 5 bases, with 16 bases between. The germline gives CDR1 MNHNS, CDR2 SASEGT.

The count of this clone is one. The chain recombines TRBV7-3 with TRBJ2-1, with a possible D match to TRBD1 (6 bases). Germline CDR1 is SGHTA and CDR2 is FQGTGA. This CDR3 contains 15 residues. The ends were cut back, 4 bases at V and 0 bases at J, with 10 bases in the middle. The CDR3 DNA is TGTGCCAGCAGCTATGACAGGAGCTCCTACAATGAGCAGTTCTTC. This sequence encodes CASSYDRSSYNEQFF.

The chain employs TRBV13 and TRBJ2-1; 9 positions agree with TRBD2. Trimming at V came to 6 bases and at J to 0 bases, leaving 12 bases not matched to a gene. The CDR3 extends over 18 amino acids. The V gene's germline CDR1 is PRHDT and CDR2 FYEKMQ (reference sequence). CDR3 residues: CASSPPPGLASSYNEQFF. The DNA of the CDR3 is TGTGCCAGCAGTCCACCCCCGGGACTAGCAAGCTCCTACAATGAGCAGTTCTTC.

V gene TRBV27 combines with J gene TRBJ1-2; possible D gene TRBD1, 5 bases. The germline V gene encodes CDR1 MNHEY and CDR2 SMNVEV (reference sequence). V was clipped by 4 bases and J by 8 bases, with 11 bases between them. The CDR3 is 12 amino acids. In DNA, the CDR3 is TGTGCCAGCAGTTCAGGGTGGGCAGGCTACACCTTC. This translates into CASSSGWAGYTF.

This chain uses TRBV15 with TRBJ2-5; maybe TRBD2 (5 bases). Between the trimmed V and J ends, which lost 0 bases and 3 bases, there was a span of 11 bases. Germline V gene sequence: CDR1 LNHNV, CDR2 YYDKDF (reference sequence). The CDR3 extends over 15 amino acids. Written as DNA, the CDR3 is TGTGCCACCAGCAGAGATGGAGGATACGAAGAGACCCAGTACTTC. It yields the protein CATSRDGGYEETQYF.